This passage covers 29 T cell receptor beta chains from one sample sequenced in a study of blood T cell repertoires in COVID-19 (dated by TCRdb to about 2020). Receptors were amplified or captured by the immunoSEQ multiplex PCR assay. The immuneACCESS repertoire file appears here via TCRdb, limited to in-frame rearrangements. These files lack a portion of the clones; in checked studies, under half of the deficit traces to unresolved V genes, and the cause of the others is not known. For this sample the table gives fewer than 250,000 clones, of which about 89% were detected only once. The ten largest clones represent about 4.8% of the sample. The sample taken for sequencing was peripheral blood. These TCRs come from a woman aged 40-49 years with acute or convalescent COVID-19.

This chain connects TRBV18 to TRBJ1-1; tentatively, D is TRBD1 (6 bases). CDR3 length: 16 residues. The V gene lost 1 base and the J gene lost 4 bases, with 16 bases spanning the gap. In germline, CDR1 is KGHSH, CDR2 LQKENI. CDR3 nucleotides: TGTGCCAGCTCACCACAGATGCAGGGGACCGGCACTGAAGCTTTCTTT. Translated: CASSPQMQGTGTEAFF. Complete variable domain (other parts from reference TRBV18 and TRBJ1-1): NAGVMQNPRHLVRRRGQEARLRCSPMKGHSHVYWYRQLPEEGLKFMVYLQKENIIDESGMPKERFSAEFPKEGPSILRIQQVVRGDSAAYFCASSPQMQGTGTEAFFGQGTRLTVV.

The chain is built from TRBV5-5 and TRBJ1-5, with 7 bases matching TRBD1. The CDR3 extends over 15 amino acids. Germline V gives CDR1 SGHKS, CDR2 YYEKEE (reference sequence). The junction had 6 bases not matched to a gene; V was cut back by 4 bases and J by 2 bases. The chain's CDR3 is CASSPTGLGNQPQHF. The CDR3 DNA is TGTGCCAGCAGCCCGACAGGGTTGGGCAATCAGCCCCAGCATTTT.

The chain combines TRBV11-2 with TRBJ1-2; TRBD1 matches at 7 bases. Losses at the gene ends were 8 bases for V and 6 bases for J; bases not matched to a gene: 9. Germline CDR1 is SGHAT and CDR2 is FQNNGV. The CDR3 totals 13 residues. CDR3 bases: TGTGCCAGCCAAATCCTAAGGGGGCATGGCTACACCTTC. It translates to CASQILRGHGYTF.

The rearrangement links TRBV7-3 to TRBJ2-5; 7 positions match TRBD1. The CDR3 length is 13 residues. Per the germline V gene, CDR1 is SGHTA and CDR2 is FQGTGA. Unmatched junction bases numbered 2, after V lost 2 bases and J lost 5 bases. The CDR3 coding sequence is TGTGCCAGCAGCTTACAGGGGGTGGAGACCCAGTACTTC. It is translated as CASSLQGVETQYF.

J is TRBJ2-3 and V is TRBV2, with 8 bases aligning to TRBD1. With 7 bases clipped from V and 5 bases from J, the junction kept 14 bases outside the gene matches. Germline CDR1 is SNHLY and CDR2 is FYNNEI. The CDR3 covers 16 residues. The CDR3 DNA reads TGTGCCAGCAAGCAGGAGGGACAGGTGCCTGAAGATACGCAGTATTTT. Protein product: CASKQEGQVPEDTQYF.

This rearrangement joins TRBV2 to TRBJ1-6; D may be TRBD1 (5 bases). Germline CDR1 is SNHLY and CDR2 is FYNNEI. Deletions cut 2 bases from V and 6 bases from J, with 11 bases between. The CDR3 is 15 residues long. The CDR3 loop is CASSELGGRNSPLHF. CDR3 DNA sequence: TGTGCCAGCAGTGAACTGGGGGGTCGTAATTCACCCCTCCACTTT.

The rearrangement joins TRBV25-1 to TRBJ2-1; tentative D call: TRBD1 (6 bases). V lost 5 bases to trimming and J lost 10 bases, with 9 bases between them. There are 11 residues in the CDR3. Looked up from germline, CDR1 is MGHDK and CDR2 is SYGVNS. The CDR3 region has the DNA TGTGCCAGCAGTTCGGACAGAGAGCAGTTCTTC. It translates to CASSSDREQFF.

Concerning this clone itself: Other DNA sequences in this specimen translate into the identical CDR3. The V gene is TRBV10-3, the J gene TRBJ1-2, with TRBD1 matching 12 bases. CDR1 is ENHRY and CDR2 is SYGVKD in the germline V gene. CDR3 length: 14 residues. Trimming took 8 bases from V and 3 from J; bases not matched to a gene: 4. Here the CDR3 reads CAIGGTGGDYGYTF. The DNA of the CDR3 is TGTGCCATCGGGGGGACAGGGGGCGACTATGGCTACACCTTC.

The V call is TRBV6-5, the J call TRBJ1-5, with 9 bases that match TRBD1. Germline assignment: CDR1 MNHEY and CDR2 SVGAGI. Trimming removed 7 bases from V and 2 bases from J; junction bases left unmatched: 6. This CDR3 is built from 15 residues. Here the CDR3 reads CASTWDREGNQPQHF. The DNA for the CDR3 is TGTGCCAGCACCTGGGACAGGGAGGGCAATCAGCCCCAGCATTTT.

The V call is TRBV27, the J call TRBJ1-2, with TRBD1 matching over 7 bases. Germline loops: CDR1 MNHEY, CDR2 SMNVEV (reference sequence). V shed 5 bases, J shed 6 bases, and the junction held 12 bases outside the gene matches. This CDR3 spans 15 amino acids. In DNA form, the CDR3 reads TGTGCCAGCAGTGACGGACAGGTGCTGGTGGATGGCTACACCTTC. Protein: CASSDGQVLVDGYTF.

The rearrangement uses TRBV6-4 and TRBJ1-1; tentative D call: TRBD1 (5 bases). Germline CDR1 is MRHNA and CDR2 is SNTAGT. This CDR3 comprises 13 residues. The germline V and J ends were trimmed by 6 bases and 4 bases, with 12 bases remaining between them. Here the CDR3 DNA reads TGTGCCAGCAGGAGAGTGGGGGGCACTGAAGCTTTCTTT. Translating gives CASRRVGGTEAFF.

The genes are TRBV6-6 and TRBJ2-2; D may be TRBD1 (5 bases). The CDR3 covers 14 residues. Trimming took off 6 bases at V and 1 base at J, with 9 bases between the two ends. CDR1 and CDR2 (germline): MNHNY, SVGAGI (reference sequence). The CDR3 region is CASSPTGNTGELFF. CDR3 bases: TGTGCCAGCAGCCCCACAGGGAACACCGGGGAGCTGTTTTTT.

This chain links TRBV7-2 with TRBJ2-2; 13 positions agree with TRBD2. Germline V CDR1 and CDR2: SGHTA, FQGNSA. J was trimmed by 13 bases and V by 5 bases; bases with no gene match: 16. The CDR3 has 17 residues. This CDR3 is CASSPGTSGAYRRALFF. CDR3 nucleotides: TGTGCCAGCAGCCCGGGGACTAGCGGGGCCTACCGCCGGGCGCTGTTTTTT.

This clone was picked up a small number of times. The chain joins TRBV27 to TRBJ1-1, with D uncertain. The CDR3 is 16 amino acids. V gave up 2 bases and J gave up 4 bases, with 17 bases separating them. Germline V gene lookup returns CDR1 MNHEY and CDR2 SMNVEV (reference sequence). The CDR3 here is CASSLRAGRSATEAFF. CDR3 sequence (DNA): TGTGCCAGCAGTTTAAGGGCGGGTCGATCGGCCACTGAAGCTTTCTTT.

The chain is built from TRBV6-5 and TRBJ1-1, with TRBD1 identical over 9 bases. CDR1 is MNHEY, CDR2 SVGAGI, per germline. The J segment lost 4 bases and the V segment lost 6 bases, leaving 6 bases of the junction unmatched. The CDR3 totals 14 residues. This CDR3 is CASSRQGGTTEAFF. CDR3 nucleotide sequence: TGTGCCAGCAGCCGACAGGGGGGGACCACTGAAGCTTTCTTT.

The CDR3 sequence is CASSPAGTVNQPQHF. CDR3 nucleotide sequence: TGTGCCAGCAGTCCTGCCGGGACAGTCAATCAGCCCCAGCATTTT. The V gene is TRBV14, the J gene TRBJ1-5; 7 bases map to TRBD1. J lost 3 bases, V lost 6 bases, and 8 bases had no gene match. The germline V gene encodes CDR1 SGHDN and CDR2 FVKESK. The CDR3 runs to 15 residues.

The chain carries TRBV2 and TRBJ1-5; 7 bases are shared with TRBD1. This CDR3 is 16 amino acids long. J was trimmed by 0 bases and V by 3 bases; bases with no gene match: 5. CDR1 and CDR2 from the germline V gene are SNHLY and FYNNEI. The chain's CDR3 is CASSELGGRSNQPQHF. The DNA of the CDR3 is TGTGCCAGCAGTGAGTTAGGGGGCCGTAGCAATCAGCCCCAGCATTTT.

V gene TRBV7-8 combines with J gene TRBJ1-2, with D possibly TRBD1 on 5 matching bases. This CDR3 region has 14 residues. Germline-derived CDR1 and CDR2 are SGHVS and FQNEAQ. V lost 6 bases, J lost 1 base, and 12 bases lay in between. The CDR3 spells CASRLPTVNYGYTF. CDR3 DNA sequence: TGTGCCAGCAGACTCCCGACAGTTAACTATGGCTACACCTTC.

The DNA for the CDR3 is TGTGCCAGCAGCGTAGCTGGGGGGGAAGGGGGCTACACCTTC. Encoded protein: CASSVAGGEGGYTF. The chain couples TRBV9 to TRBJ1-2; TRBD1 is a possible D gene (5 bases). This CDR3 spans 14 amino acids. V lost 0 bases and J lost 8, with 14 bases in between. CDR1 is SGDLS, CDR2 YYNGEE, per germline.

The CDR3 DNA is TGCGCCAGCAGCCCCCGCACTAGTTCCTACGAGCAGTACGTC. It translates to CASSPRTSSYEQYV. This chain uses TRBV4-1 with TRBJ2-7; a weak D match, TRBD2 (5 bases). In germline, CDR1 is MGHRA, CDR2 YSYEKL. The V end lost 4 bases, the J end lost 1 base, and 11 bases lay between the germline ends. There are 14 residues in the CDR3.

This chain links TRBV19 with TRBJ1-1; 11 positions match TRBD1. V trimming: 6 bases; J trimming: 0 bases; junction bases outside the gene matches: 0. The CDR3 has 14 residues. Germline CDR1 LNHDA, CDR2 SQIVND (reference sequence). The CDR3 DNA sequence: TGTGCCAGTAGGGACAGGGGGCTGAACACTGAAGCTTTCTTT. Translating it yields CASRDRGLNTEAFF. The full variable domain, its missing parts supplied by reference TRBV19 and TRBJ1-1, is DGGITQSPKYLFRKEGQNVTLSCEQNLNHDAMYWYRQDPGQGLRLIYYSQIVNDFQKGDIAEGYSVSREKKESFPLTVTSAQKNPTAFYLCASRDRGLNTEAFFGQGTRLTVV.

The rearrangement uses TRBV6-1 and TRBJ2-1, with TRBD2 matching 7 bases. CDR3 length: 12 residues. Trimming cost V 3 bases and J 15 bases; bases outside gene matches: 8. CDR1 is MNHNS and CDR2 is SASEGT in the germline V gene. CDR3: CASSDWGGLPFF. CDR3 nucleotides: TGTGCCAGCAGTGATTGGGGGGGATTACCGTTCTTC.

The gene calls are TRBV7-9 and TRBJ1-1; a possible D gene is TRBD1 (5 bases). The V and J ends lost 1 base and 5 bases respectively, with 11 bases between them. The CDR3 runs 14 residues. Per the germline V gene, CDR1 is SEHNR and CDR2 is FQNEAQ (reference sequence). CDR3 in DNA: TGTGCCAGCAGCTTAGATGGGGGGTATACTGAAGCTTTCTTT. Protein product: CASSLDGGYTEAFF.

This clone was seen a single time. The J gene is TRBJ1-6, the V gene TRBV12-3 or TRBV12-4; possibly TRBD1 for D (5 bases). V shed 3 bases and J shed 11 bases, with 11 bases lying between them. The CDR3 is made up of 13 amino acids. CDR3 in amino acids: CASSLGGATPLHF. The CDR3 DNA is TGTGCCAGCAGTTTGGGGGGTGCGACACCCCTCCACTTT.

The chain employs TRBV7-2 and TRBJ2-5, with TRBD1 matching 7 bases. The CDR3 is made up of 14 amino acids. Germline-derived CDR1 and CDR2 are SGHTA and FQGNSA. V was clipped by 1 base and J by 5 bases; unmatched bases: 4. The CDR3 DNA reads TGTGCCAGCAGCTTAGTGAGGGGGCGGGAGACCCAGTACTTC. Its protein is CASSLVRGRETQYF.

The J gene is TRBJ2-5, the V gene TRBV7-2; D gene uncertain. Germline V gene lookup returns CDR1 SGHTA and CDR2 FQGNSA. This CDR3 region has 13 residues. V lost 2 bases and J 1 base, leaving 5 bases between the germline ends. CDR3 DNA: TGTGCCAGCAGCTTAACACGCCAAGAGACCCAGTACTTC. Protein sequence: CASSLTRQETQYF.

The CDR3 here is CASSQGLTSNEKLFF. The CDR3 DNA follows: TGTGCCAGCAGCCAAGGACTTACCTCAAATGAAAAACTGTTTTTT. V usage is TRBV3-1 (or the pseudogene TRBV3-2) and J usage is TRBJ1-4; D uncertain. V lost 1 base and J 5 bases, leaving 11 bases between the germline ends. Germline V gene data show CDR1 as LGHDT and CDR2 as YNNKEL (reference sequence). The CDR3 is made up of 15 amino acids.

V gene TRBV7-9 combines with J gene TRBJ1-5; 7 nucleotides match TRBD1. The CDR3 is 18 residues long. J was trimmed by 6 bases and V by 5 bases; bases with no gene match: 19. Germline CDR1 SEHNR, CDR2 FQNEAQ (reference sequence). The CDR3 bases are TGTGCCAGCAGCCCCGCCCGGTCCTCGAACAGGGGTACTCAGCCCCAGCATTTT. As protein: CASSPARSSNRGTQPQHF.

This clone was picked up a small number of times. The chain carries TRBV3-1 (or the pseudogene TRBV3-2) and TRBJ1-4, with a weak D call TRBD1 (6 bases). Trimming took off 6 bases at V and 2 bases at J, with 16 bases between the two ends. The CDR3 is 16 amino acids. From germline, CDR1 is LGHDT and CDR2 YNNKEL (reference sequence). The CDR3 sequence: CASSITGGRTNEKLFF. CDR3 sequence (DNA): TGTGCCAGCAGTATTACGGGGGGCCGGACTAATGAAAAACTGTTTTTT.